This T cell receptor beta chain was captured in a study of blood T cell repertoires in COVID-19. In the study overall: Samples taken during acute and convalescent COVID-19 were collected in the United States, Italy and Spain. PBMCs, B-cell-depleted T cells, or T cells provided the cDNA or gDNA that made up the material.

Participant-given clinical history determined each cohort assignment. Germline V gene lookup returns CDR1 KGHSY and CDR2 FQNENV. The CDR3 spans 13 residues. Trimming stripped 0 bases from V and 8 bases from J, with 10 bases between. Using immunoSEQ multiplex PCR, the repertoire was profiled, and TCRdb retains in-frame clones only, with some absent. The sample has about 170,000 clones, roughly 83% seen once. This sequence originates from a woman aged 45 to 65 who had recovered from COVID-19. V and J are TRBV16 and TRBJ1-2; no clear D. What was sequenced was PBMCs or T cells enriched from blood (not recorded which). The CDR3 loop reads CASSQSPGEGYTF. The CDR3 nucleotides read TGTGCCAGCAGCCAATCACCCGGGGAGGGCTACACCTTC.